A single sample gave rise to the 20 T cell receptor beta chains below, sequenced in a study of shared clonotypes between healthy human individuals. TCRdb's table, derived via immunoSEQ multiplex PCR, lists solely in-frame clones and lacks some. The sample consists of 980,000 or so clones, over 60% of them appearing once. The sequenced sample consisted of memory CD4+ T cells sorted from blood. As for subset: CD45RA-negative fraction. These receptors all stem from a young man in good health.

The rearrangement links TRBV11-2 to TRBJ2-7, with 8 bases matching TRBD2. Per germline, CDR1 SGHAT and CDR2 FQNNGV. J was trimmed by 2 bases and V by 5 bases; bases with no gene match: 5. This CDR3 is 14 amino acids long. The CDR3 DNA sequence: TGTGCCAGCAGCAACGGACTAGCCGCCTACGAGCAGTACTTC. Amino acid sequence: CASSNGLAAYEQYF.

This clone was seen once. This chain uses TRBV7-2 with TRBJ2-1; 7 bases match TRBD2. Germline V gene sequence: CDR1 SGHTA, CDR2 FQGNSA. The junction had 12 bases not matched to a gene; V was cut back by 5 bases and J by 5 bases. The length of the CDR3 is 16 residues. CDR3 nucleotide sequence: TGTGCCAGCAGCCAGATAATCACTAGCGTCAACAATGAGCAGTTCTTC. Its translation: CASSQIITSVNNEQFF.

The chain joins TRBV7-2 to TRBJ2-3; no clear D gene. CDR3 length: 13 residues. Germline V gene sequence: CDR1 SGHTA, CDR2 FQGNSA. V lost 6 bases and J 0 bases, leaving 7 bases between the germline ends. CDR3 loop: CASRDASTDTQYF. The CDR3 region has the DNA TGTGCCAGCAGGGACGCTAGCACAGATACGCAGTATTTT.

V gene TRBV4-3 combines with J gene TRBJ2-3, with D tentatively TRBD1 or TRBD2 (5 bases each). The length of the CDR3 is 16 residues. CDR1 and CDR2 (germline): LGHNA, YSLEER. Trimming left V 0 bases short and J 2 bases short, with 12 bases between. The CDR3 DNA follows: TGCGCCAGCAGCCAAGACCACGGGACCCTCACAGATACGCAGTATTTT. Its translation is CASSQDHGTLTDTQYF.

CDR3 amino acids: CASSAGGAAYEQYF. The CDR3 DNA is TGTGCCAGCAGTGCTGGGGGGGCGGCCTACGAGCAGTACTTC. The chain is built from TRBV6-5 and TRBJ2-7; tentatively, D is TRBD2 (7 bases). This CDR3 has 14 residues. The germline V gene has CDR1 MNHEY and CDR2 SVGAGI. V lost 5 bases to trimming and J lost 2 bases, with 13 bases between them.

The chain uses TRBV4-1 and TRBJ1-4; D is uncertain. CDR3 length equals 15 residues. The germline gives CDR1 MGHRA, CDR2 YSYEKL. V was shortened by 0 bases and J by 0 bases, with 5 bases between the two germline ends. This chain's CDR3 is CASSQDSATNEKLFF. In nucleotides, the CDR3 is TGCGCCAGCAGCCAAGATAGTGCAACTAATGAAAAACTGTTTTTT.

The chain links TRBV7-8 to TRBJ2-3, with 7 bases that match TRBD1. Germline CDR1 and CDR2: SGHVS and FQNEAQ. The V gene end was trimmed by 4 bases and the J gene end by 0 bases; junction bases not matched to a gene: 13. The CDR3 consists of 18 residues. CDR3 nucleotides: TGTGCCAGCAGCTCGCTTTACCGGGACAGTGCTAGCACAGATACGCAGTATTTT. Amino acids: CASSSLYRDSASTDTQYF.

This clone was counted a single time. The genes are TRBV5-1 and TRBJ2-6; 7 nucleotides line up with TRBD1. From germline, CDR1 is SGHRS and CDR2 YFSETQ. V shed 1 base, J shed 2 bases, and the junction held 3 bases outside the gene matches. The CDR3 contains 16 residues. The CDR3 spells CASSLTDRAGANVLTF. The CDR3 DNA reads TGCGCCAGCAGCTTGACCGACAGGGCTGGGGCCAACGTCCTGACTTTC.

The genes are TRBV6-6 and TRBJ2-1; possible D gene TRBD1, 5 bases. The CDR3 is made up of 13 amino acids. The germline V and J ends were trimmed by 1 base and 8 bases, with 9 bases remaining between them. The V gene's germline CDR1 is MNHNY and CDR2 SVGAGI (reference sequence). Here the CDR3 reads CASSYWGGDEQFF. The CDR3 DNA sequence: TGTGCCAGCAGTTACTGGGGCGGAGATGAGCAGTTCTTC.

In its sample, this clone was seen a few times. The rearrangement joins TRBV6-1 to TRBJ2-2; tentatively, D is TRBD1 or TRBD2 (5 bases each). Germline V gene data show CDR1 as MNHNS and CDR2 as SASEGT. The CDR3 has 16 residues. V lost 4 bases, J lost 0 bases, and 12 bases lay in between. Here the CDR3 DNA reads TGTGCCAGCAGTGCCAATGGGGGATCGAACACCGGGGAGCTGTTTTTT. Protein product: CASSANGGSNTGELFF.

Many counts were recorded for this clone. V usage is TRBV30 and J usage is TRBJ1-5; possible D gene TRBD1, 5 bases. V lost 5 bases, J lost 4 bases, and 15 bases lay in between. The germline gives CDR1 GTSNPN, CDR2 SVGIG (reference sequence). The CDR3 is made up of 14 amino acids. The CDR3 DNA reads TGTGCCTGGGCCGGGGCAGGGCGGAATCAGCCCCAGCATTTT. Protein product: CAWAGAGRNQPQHF.

This rearrangement joins TRBV19 to TRBJ1-2, with a tentative D call TRBD1 (5 bases). The CDR3 sequence is 14 residues long. The V gene's germline CDR1 is LNHDA and CDR2 SQIVND (reference sequence). V lost 2 bases and J lost 5, with 12 bases in between. Here the CDR3 DNA reads TGTGCCAGTAGTATAATGGCCAGGGATTATGGCTACACCTTC. This encodes CASSIMARDYGYTF.

V is TRBV5-4 and J is TRBJ1-3; tentative D call: TRBD1 (5 bases). Trimming took 1 base from V and 1 from J, leaving 6 bases between them. CDR3 length: 14 residues. CDR1 SGHNT and CDR2 YYREEE come from the germline V gene (reference sequence). The CDR3: CASSLRGSGNTIYF. The DNA for the CDR3 is TGTGCCAGCAGCTTGCGGGGGTCTGGAAACACCATATATTTT.

V gene TRBV5-4 combines with J gene TRBJ1-4; TRBD1 matches 8 bases. The trim removed 0 bases at V and 7 bases at J, leaving 2 bases unmatched. This CDR3 contains 14 residues. Germline CDR1 SGHNT, CDR2 YYREEE (reference sequence). The CDR3 coding sequence is TGTGCCAGCAGCTTGGGACAGGGGAGTGAAAAACTGTTTTTT. Protein sequence: CASSLGQGSEKLFF.

The J gene is TRBJ2-2, the V gene TRBV2, with TRBD1 matching 7 bases. Germline CDR1 is SNHLY and CDR2 is FYNNEI. The CDR3 consists of 16 residues. V shed 10 bases, J shed 2 bases, and the junction held 13 bases outside the gene matches. This chain's CDR3 is CAKWFDREINTGELFF. The CDR3 DNA follows: TGTGCCAAGTGGTTTGACAGGGAAATAAACACCGGGGAGCTGTTTTTT.

The chain has TRBV11-2 and TRBJ2-7, with a tentative D call TRBD1 (6 bases). The CDR3 runs 13 residues. V was shortened by 2 bases and J by 3 bases, with 8 bases between the two germline ends. Germline V gene sequence: CDR1 SGHAT, CDR2 FQNNGV. The CDR3 nucleotides read TGTGCCAGCAGCTTACAGGGGAACTACGAGCAGTACTTC. Translating it yields CASSLQGNYEQYF.

The CDR3 sequence: CSVPTANYGYTF. The CDR3 DNA sequence: TGCAGCGTTCCGACAGCCAACTATGGCTACACCTTC. The V gene is TRBV29-1, the J gene TRBJ1-2, with D tentatively TRBD1 (5 bases). Germline-derived CDR1 and CDR2 are SQVTM and ANQGSEA. Trimming left V 5 bases short and J 2 bases short, with 9 bases between. The CDR3 contains 12 residues.

The chain links TRBV7-2 to TRBJ1-1, with D unresolved. This CDR3 comprises 15 residues. Trimming removed 2 bases at V and 5 bases at J, with 15 bases between. Germline V gene data show CDR1 as SGHTA and CDR2 as FQGNSA. CDR3 sequence reads: CASSLRGVVVTEAFF. The CDR3 DNA is TGTGCCAGCAGCTTAAGAGGTGTTGTCGTGACTGAAGCTTTCTTT.

This clone was seen only a few times. The chain recombines TRBV11-2 with TRBJ2-7; D is unclear. Trimming stripped 6 bases from V and 4 bases from J, with 7 bases between. This CDR3 contains 11 residues. Germline CDR1 is SGHAT and CDR2 is FQNNGV. The CDR3 sequence: CASSTQYEQYF. The CDR3 coding sequence is TGTGCCAGCAGTACCCAGTACGAGCAGTACTTC.

The V gene is TRBV5-1, the J gene TRBJ1-1; 7 nucleotides align to TRBD1. Germline CDR1 reads SGHRS; CDR2 reads YFSETQ. This CDR3 contains 14 residues. V dropped 2 bases and J dropped 6; count of bases not matched to a gene: 7. This CDR3 reads CASSFLDRVPEAFF. CDR3 coding DNA: TGCGCCAGCAGCTTTTTAGACAGGGTCCCTGAAGCTTTCTTT. The variable domain in full, completed from reference TRBV5-1 and TRBJ1-1, reads KAGVTQTPRYLIKTRGQQVTLSCSPISGHRSVSWYQQTPGQGLQFLFEYFSETQRNKGNFPGRFSGRQFSNSRSEMNVSTLELGDSALYLCASSFLDRVPEAFFGQGTRLTVV.